The 22 T cell receptor beta chains presented below share a single source sample, sequenced in a study of blood T cell repertoires in COVID-19. Generated by immunoSEQ multiplex PCR, the TCRdb table keeps only in-frame clones and is missing some. Counted here are about 67,000 clones, 85% to 90% occurring once; the ten biggest clones make up approximately 5.6%. Sequencing was performed on peripheral blood. These receptors were taken from a man aged 45 to 65 with active COVID-19.

This clone has just one count. In the same sample, other DNA sequences code for this CDR3. This chain joins TRBV7-2 and TRBJ2-7; 11 nucleotides line up with TRBD2. The germline V gene has CDR1 SGHTA and CDR2 FQGNSA. V shed 3 bases and J 0 bases; nucleotides not matched to a gene: 1. The CDR3 spans 15 residues. DNA of the CDR3: TGTGCCAGCAGCTTTACTAGCGGGAGCTCCTACGAGCAGTACTTC. Translation: CASSFTSGSSYEQYF.

The V call is TRBV9, the J call TRBJ1-4; no clear D. The CDR3 extends over 13 amino acids. Deletions cut 3 bases from V and 8 bases from J, with 11 bases between. Germline values: CDR1 SGDLS, CDR2 YYNGEE. The CDR3 loop is CASSASPGEKLFF. CDR3 sequence (DNA): TGTGCCAGCAGCGCTTCTCCGGGAGAAAAACTGTTTTTT.

This rearrangement joins TRBV7-3 to TRBJ2-1, with 8 bases matching TRBD2. The germline V gene has CDR1 SGHTA and CDR2 FQGTGA. CDR3 length equals 14 residues. With V trimmed by 3 bases and J by 7 bases, 5 bases remained unmatched. The CDR3 loop reads CASSLSGSVNEQFF. DNA for the CDR3: TGTGCCAGCAGCTTGAGCGGGAGTGTGAATGAGCAGTTCTTC.

The chain couples TRBV28 to TRBJ2-5; 11 bases match TRBD2. Germline CDR1 reads MDHEN; CDR2 reads SYDVKM. The CDR3 totals 17 residues. Trimming took 6 bases from V and 5 from J; bases not matched to a gene: 14. The CDR3 spells CASRHGGLAGGGETQYF. Written as DNA, the CDR3 is TGTGCCAGCAGGCATGGGGGGCTAGCGGGAGGAGGGGAGACCCAGTACTTC.

This chain links TRBV28 with TRBJ2-7; perhaps TRBD1 as D (6 bases). The germline CDR1 and CDR2 sequences are MDHEN and SYDVKM. The CDR3 loop spans 13 amino acids. V shed 6 bases and J shed 7 bases, with 16 bases lying between them. DNA for the CDR3: TGTGCCAGCAGCCTTGGACAGTCCAGGGAGCAGTACTTC. The encoded protein is CASSLGQSREQYF.

This chain links TRBV2 with TRBJ2-1; the match to TRBD1 covers 7 bases. The CDR3 runs 13 residues. V dropped 7 bases and J dropped 5; count of bases not matched to a gene: 5. The germline CDR1 and CDR2 sequences are SNHLY and FYNNEI. CDR3 amino acids: CASIRQGNNEQFF. For the CDR3, the DNA is TGTGCCAGCATAAGACAGGGTAACAATGAGCAGTTCTTC.

This chain joins TRBV18 and TRBJ1-6, with D possibly being TRBD1 (6 bases). V shed 3 bases and J shed 6 bases, with 12 bases lying between them. There are 15 residues in the CDR3. Germline lookup yields CDR1 KGHSH and CDR2 LQKENI. The CDR3 region has the DNA TGTGCCAGCTCACCGATCGGACAGATTAATTCACCCCTCCACTTT. Its protein product is CASSPIGQINSPLHF.

This chain links TRBV24-1 with TRBJ2-3; 7 bases match TRBD1. This CDR3 has 18 residues. V shed 4 bases and J 4 bases; nucleotides not matched to a gene: 16. Germline V gene data show CDR1 as KGHDR and CDR2 as SFDVKD. The CDR3 loop is CATSDPRDRQFLADTQYF. CDR3 nucleotide sequence: TGTGCCACCAGTGACCCCCGGGACAGACAATTTCTGGCAGATACGCAGTATTTT.

This clone was detected only a few times. The rearrangement uses TRBV7-8 and TRBJ1-3, with a weak D call TRBD1 (6 bases). The V end was cut by 1 base, the J end by 0 bases, with 7 bases between. The CDR3 sequence is 15 residues long. In germline, CDR1 is SGHVS, CDR2 FQNEAQ. This CDR3 reads CASSLGTDSGNTIYF. CDR3 DNA: TGTGCCAGCAGCTTAGGGACAGACTCTGGAAACACCATATATTTT.

The chain links TRBV6-1 to TRBJ2-4, with D maybe TRBD1 (6 bases). The CDR3 sequence is 18 residues long. Trimming left V 0 bases short and J 5 bases short, with 20 bases between. The germline V gene encodes CDR1 MNHNS and CDR2 SASEGT. CDR3 DNA: TGTGCCAGCAGTGAAGCGGAAGGGACAATTTTTCAGGAAAACATTCAGTACTTC. Translating it yields CASSEAEGTIFQENIQYF.

The chain combines TRBV7-2 with TRBJ2-1; D remains unclear. This CDR3 contains 16 residues. V shed 2 bases and J shed 1 base, with 12 bases lying between them. Germline values: CDR1 SGHTA, CDR2 FQGNSA. CDR3 sequence reads: CASSLRATPSYNEQFF. The CDR3 DNA reads TGTGCCAGCAGCTTAAGAGCAACTCCTTCCTACAATGAGCAGTTCTTC.

V gene TRBV6-2 or TRBV6-3 combines with J gene TRBJ2-2, with 8 bases matching TRBD1. With 2 bases clipped from V and 5 bases from J, the junction kept 10 bases outside the gene matches. The CDR3 loop spans 17 amino acids. Germline loops: CDR1 MNHEY, CDR2 SVGEGT. CDR3 region: CASSYARTGRDTGELFF. As DNA, the CDR3 is TGTGCCAGCAGTTACGCGAGGACAGGGCGGGATACCGGGGAGCTGTTTTTT.

This clone was seen more than once but under ten times. Additional DNA sequences in this sample encode the identical CDR3. The V and J genes are TRBV27 and TRBJ1-5, with D maybe TRBD1 (5 bases). V was shortened by 0 bases and J by 0 bases, with 6 bases between the two germline ends. The germline V gene encodes CDR1 MNHEY and CDR2 SMNVEV (reference sequence). The CDR3 spans 15 residues. As DNA, the CDR3 is TGTGCCAGCAGTTTATCAGGGGTTAGCAATCAGCCCCAGCATTTT. Translated: CASSLSGVSNQPQHF.

This rearrangement joins TRBV7-8 to TRBJ2-1; D may be TRBD1 (5 bases). The CDR3 is made up of 16 amino acids. The germline CDR1 and CDR2 sequences are SGHVS and FQNEAQ. V gave up 2 bases and J gave up 6 bases, with 17 bases separating them. Written as DNA, the CDR3 is TGTGCCAGCAGCTTATTCGGACAAGGGCGGTTCAATGAGCAGTTCTTC. Amino acid sequence: CASSLFGQGRFNEQFF.

J is TRBJ2-2 and V is TRBV6-5; D is undetermined. Trimming took 5 bases from V and 6 from J, leaving 7 bases between them. In germline, CDR1 is MNHEY, CDR2 SVGAGI. This CDR3 region has 12 residues. The CDR3 DNA follows: TGTGCCAGCAGTAACAGAGCCGGGGAGCTGTTTTTT. Amino acid sequence: CASSNRAGELFF.

The chain recombines TRBV27 with TRBJ2-2, with D possibly TRBD2 on 6 matching bases. CDR3 length: 16 amino acids. V was trimmed by 3 bases and J by 3 bases, leaving 14 bases between them. Germline lookup yields CDR1 MNHEY and CDR2 SMNVEV (reference sequence). CDR3 sequence reads: CASSFTGAEHTGELFF. The CDR3 coding sequence is TGTGCCAGCAGTTTTACGGGAGCTGAGCACACCGGGGAGCTGTTTTTT.

The chain uses TRBV19 and TRBJ1-2; 7 nucleotides agree with TRBD1. The CDR3 runs 14 residues. In germline, CDR1 is LNHDA, CDR2 SQIVND (reference sequence). After removal of 0 bases from V and 8 bases from J, the junction contained 6 bases not matched to a gene. Written as DNA, the CDR3 is TGTGCCAGTAGTATAGACAGGGGGTTAAGCGGCTACACCTTC. Translated: CASSIDRGLSGYTF.

There are a few counts of this clone. The chain links TRBV5-6 to TRBJ2-7; a possible D gene is TRBD1 (6 bases). CDR1 and CDR2 from the germline V gene are SGHDT and YYEEEE. The CDR3 loop spans 11 amino acids. Trimming left V 4 bases short and J 13 bases short, with 15 bases between. The CDR3 DNA follows: TGTGCCAGCAGCCTAGGGGGACCTCACTACTTC. It is translated as CASSLGGPHYF.

The chain has TRBV24-1 and TRBJ2-5; TRBD2 aligns across 13 bases. The V gene's germline CDR1 is KGHDR and CDR2 SFDVKD. The CDR3 is 16 amino acids. Germline trimming cut 4 bases from V and 5 bases from J; bases unmatched to any gene: 6. The CDR3 sequence: CATSEVTSGRRETQYF. CDR3 sequence (DNA): TGTGCCACCAGTGAGGTGACTAGCGGGAGGCGGGAGACCCAGTACTTC.

The chain carries TRBV7-3 and TRBJ2-7; 9 bases agree with TRBD1. Germline V gene data show CDR1 as SGHTA and CDR2 as FQGTGA. This CDR3 contains 13 residues. With 5 bases clipped from V and 3 bases from J, the junction kept 2 bases outside the gene matches. This CDR3 reads CASSETGGYEQYF. The DNA of the CDR3 is TGTGCCAGCAGCGAGACAGGGGGCTACGAGCAGTACTTC.

This chain joins TRBV7-8 and TRBJ1-2; no clear D gene. V was clipped by 4 bases and J by 3 bases, with 9 bases between them. Germline V CDR1 and CDR2: SGHVS, FQNEAQ. CDR3 length equals 13 residues. CDR3 coding DNA: TGTGCCAGCAGCTCCGTTTCGTACTATGGCTACACCTTC. This translates into CASSSVSYYGYTF.

The CDR3, as DNA: TGCGCCAGCAGCTTGGCCGTCCTAGCGGGAGCCCACACAGATACGCAGTATTTT. Protein: CASSLAVLAGAHTDTQYF. This chain connects TRBV5-1 to TRBJ2-3, with 10 nucleotides matching TRBD2. This CDR3 comprises 18 residues. Trimming took 0 bases from V and 2 from J; bases not matched to a gene: 9. The V gene's germline CDR1 is SGHRS and CDR2 YFSETQ.